This paragraph covers one T cell receptor (beta chain) sequence. The antigen is not known. Sequenced by immunoSEQ multiplex PCR; TCRdb stores in-frame clones only, minus some. The sample includes 140,000 to 150,000 clones, 80% to 95% seen only once; the top ten take about 0.65%. This specimen comes from a study of cytomegalovirus exposure and HLA in healthy donors. Findings and limits, study-wide: According to reports, the classifier identified cytomegalovirus status with high specificity and sensitivity. Researchers reported that three CMV-associated chains were confirmed in vitro as CMV antigen-specific.

V lost 3 bases and J lost 4; bases outside the gene matches: 9. This CDR3 comprises 17 residues. Germline CDR1 is SNHLY and CDR2 is FYNNEI. Sequencing was performed on PBMCs. This sequence joins TRBV2 and TRBJ2-7; 13 positions match TRBD2. This TCR was recovered from a man aged 18 to 29 in good health and CMV-seronegative. CDR3 DNA: TGTGCCAGCAGTGAGCCACCCGGGACTAGCGGGAAGTACGAGCAGTACGTC. It yields the protein CASSEPPGTSGKYEQYV.